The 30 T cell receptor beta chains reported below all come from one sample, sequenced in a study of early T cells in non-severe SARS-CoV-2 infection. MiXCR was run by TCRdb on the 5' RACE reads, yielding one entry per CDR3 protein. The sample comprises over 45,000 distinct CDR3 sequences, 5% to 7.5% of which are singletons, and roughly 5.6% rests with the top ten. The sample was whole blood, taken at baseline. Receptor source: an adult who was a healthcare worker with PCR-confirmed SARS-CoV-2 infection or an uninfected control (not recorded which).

The CDR3 spells CSATGTAAGELFF. As DNA, the CDR3 is TGCAGCGCGACCGGGACAGCAGCCGGGGAGCTGTTTTTT. The rearrangement joins TRBV29-1 to TRBJ2-2, with TRBD1 identical over 7 bases. Germline-derived CDR1 and CDR2 are SQVTM and ANQGSEA. The CDR3 consists of 13 residues. The trim removed 7 bases at V and 6 bases at J, leaving 8 bases unmatched.

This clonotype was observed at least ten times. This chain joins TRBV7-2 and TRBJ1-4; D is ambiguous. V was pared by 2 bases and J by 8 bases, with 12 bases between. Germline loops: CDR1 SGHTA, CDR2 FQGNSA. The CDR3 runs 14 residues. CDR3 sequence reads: CASSLLYDSEKLFF. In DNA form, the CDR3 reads TGTGCCAGCAGCTTATTGTATGACTCGGAAAAACTGTTTTTT.

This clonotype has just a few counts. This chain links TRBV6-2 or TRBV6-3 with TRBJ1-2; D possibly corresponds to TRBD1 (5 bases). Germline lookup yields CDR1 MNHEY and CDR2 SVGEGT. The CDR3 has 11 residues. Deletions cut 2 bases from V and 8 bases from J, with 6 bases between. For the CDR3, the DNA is TGTGCCAGCAGTTACCAGGGAGGCTACACCTTC. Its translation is CASSYQGGYTF.

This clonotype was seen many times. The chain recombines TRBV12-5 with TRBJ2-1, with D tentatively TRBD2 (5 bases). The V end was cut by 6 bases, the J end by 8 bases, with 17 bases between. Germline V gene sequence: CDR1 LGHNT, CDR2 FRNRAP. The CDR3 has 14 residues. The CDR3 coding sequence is TGTGCTAGTGGGCTAGCCCACCGAAGCGATGAGCAGTTCTTC. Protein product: CASGLAHRSDEQFF.

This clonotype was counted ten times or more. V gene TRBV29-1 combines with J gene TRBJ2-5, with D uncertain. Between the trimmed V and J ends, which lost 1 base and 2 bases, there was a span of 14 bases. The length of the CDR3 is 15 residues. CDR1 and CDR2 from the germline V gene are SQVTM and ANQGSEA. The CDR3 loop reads CSVEGGNVIQETQYF. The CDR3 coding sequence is TGCAGCGTTGAAGGGGGAAACGTAATACAAGAGACCCAGTACTTC.

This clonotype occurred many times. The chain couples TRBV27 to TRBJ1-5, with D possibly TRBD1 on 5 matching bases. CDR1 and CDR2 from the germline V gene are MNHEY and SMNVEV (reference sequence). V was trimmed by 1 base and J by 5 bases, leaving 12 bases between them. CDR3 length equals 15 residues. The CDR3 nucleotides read TGTGCCAGCAGTTTATTAGGGGCTCGGGATCAGCCCCAGCATTTT. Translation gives CASSLLGARDQPQHF.

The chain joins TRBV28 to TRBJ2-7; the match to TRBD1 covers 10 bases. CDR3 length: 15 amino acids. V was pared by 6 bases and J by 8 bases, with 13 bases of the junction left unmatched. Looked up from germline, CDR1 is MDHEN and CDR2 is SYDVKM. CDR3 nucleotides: TGTGCCAGCAGCCCCGGGACAGGGGAACTACCGAAGCAGTACTTC. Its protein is CASSPGTGELPKQYF.

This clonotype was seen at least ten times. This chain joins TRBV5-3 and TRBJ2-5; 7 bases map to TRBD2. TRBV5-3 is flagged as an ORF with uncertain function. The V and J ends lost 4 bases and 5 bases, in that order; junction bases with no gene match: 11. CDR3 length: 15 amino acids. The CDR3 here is CARSMRLAPGETQYF. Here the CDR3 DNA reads TGTGCCAGAAGCATGCGACTAGCCCCCGGGGAGACCCAGTACTTC.

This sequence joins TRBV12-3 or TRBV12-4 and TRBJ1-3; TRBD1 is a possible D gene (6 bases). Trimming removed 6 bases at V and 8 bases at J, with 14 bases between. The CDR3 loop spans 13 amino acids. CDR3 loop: CASRNREEDTIYF. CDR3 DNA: TGTGCCAGCAGAAACAGGGAAGAGGACACCATATATTTT.

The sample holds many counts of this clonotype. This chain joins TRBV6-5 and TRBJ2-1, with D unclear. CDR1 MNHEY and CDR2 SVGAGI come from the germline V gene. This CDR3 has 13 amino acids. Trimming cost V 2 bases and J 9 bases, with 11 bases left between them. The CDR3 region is CASSYKGHGEQFF. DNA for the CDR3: TGTGCCAGCAGTTACAAGGGCCACGGTGAGCAGTTCTTC.

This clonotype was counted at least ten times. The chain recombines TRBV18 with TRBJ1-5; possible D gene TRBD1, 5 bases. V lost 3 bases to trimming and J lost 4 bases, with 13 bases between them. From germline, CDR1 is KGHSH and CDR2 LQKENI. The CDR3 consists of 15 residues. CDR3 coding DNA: TGTGCCAGCTCACCCACGGGGGATGGGAATCAGCCCCAGCATTTT. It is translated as CASSPTGDGNQPQHF.

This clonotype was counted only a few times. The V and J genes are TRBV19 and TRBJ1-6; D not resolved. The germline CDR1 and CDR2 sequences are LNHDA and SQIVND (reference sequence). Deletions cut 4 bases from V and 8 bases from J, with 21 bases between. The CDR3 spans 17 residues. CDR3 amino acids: CASSTSGKGGLHSPLHF. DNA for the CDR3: TGTGCCAGTAGTACGTCCGGTAAAGGAGGATTGCATTCACCCCTCCACTTT.

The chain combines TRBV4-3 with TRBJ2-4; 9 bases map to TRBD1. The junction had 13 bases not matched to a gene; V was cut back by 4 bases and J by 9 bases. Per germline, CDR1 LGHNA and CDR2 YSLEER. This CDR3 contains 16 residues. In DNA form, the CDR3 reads TGCGCCAGCAGCCCCGCCCCCGGGACAGGGATACGCATTCAGTACTTC. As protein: CASSPAPGTGIRIQYF.

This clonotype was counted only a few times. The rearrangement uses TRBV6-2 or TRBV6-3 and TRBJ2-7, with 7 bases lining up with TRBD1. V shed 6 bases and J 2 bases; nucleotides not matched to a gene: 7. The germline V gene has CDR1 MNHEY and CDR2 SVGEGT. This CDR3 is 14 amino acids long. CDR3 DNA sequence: TGTGCCAGCAGGTCTCGGACAGGCACCTACGAGCAGTACTTC. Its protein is CASRSRTGTYEQYF.

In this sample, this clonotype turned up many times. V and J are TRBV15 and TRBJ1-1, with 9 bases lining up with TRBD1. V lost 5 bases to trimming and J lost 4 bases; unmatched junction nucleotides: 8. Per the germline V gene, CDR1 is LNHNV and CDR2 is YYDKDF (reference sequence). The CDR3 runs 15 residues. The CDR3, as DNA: TGTGCCACCAGCGGGGACAGGGATAGGATCACTGAAGCTTTCTTT. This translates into CATSGDRDRITEAFF.

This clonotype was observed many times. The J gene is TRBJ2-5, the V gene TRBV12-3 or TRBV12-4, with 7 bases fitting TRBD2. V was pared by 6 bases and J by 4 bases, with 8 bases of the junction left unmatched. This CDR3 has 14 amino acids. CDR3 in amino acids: CASRRGTTGETQYF. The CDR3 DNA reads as TGTGCCAGCAGAAGAGGGACTACCGGAGAGACCCAGTACTTC.

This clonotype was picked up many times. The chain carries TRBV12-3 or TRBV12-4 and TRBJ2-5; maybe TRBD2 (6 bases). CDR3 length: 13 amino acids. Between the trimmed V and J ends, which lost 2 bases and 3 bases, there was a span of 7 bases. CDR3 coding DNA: TGTGCCAGCAGTTTAATAGCGGAAGAGACCCAGTACTTC. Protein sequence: CASSLIAEETQYF.

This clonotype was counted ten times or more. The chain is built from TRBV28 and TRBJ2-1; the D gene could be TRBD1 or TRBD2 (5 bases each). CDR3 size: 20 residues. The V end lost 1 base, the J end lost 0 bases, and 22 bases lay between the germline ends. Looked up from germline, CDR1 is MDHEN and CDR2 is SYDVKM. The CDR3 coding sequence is TGTGCCAGCAGTTTATTTTCCGGTGTGGGGGAAATCAGCTCCTACAATGAGCAGTTCTTC. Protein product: CASSLFSGVGEISSYNEQFF.

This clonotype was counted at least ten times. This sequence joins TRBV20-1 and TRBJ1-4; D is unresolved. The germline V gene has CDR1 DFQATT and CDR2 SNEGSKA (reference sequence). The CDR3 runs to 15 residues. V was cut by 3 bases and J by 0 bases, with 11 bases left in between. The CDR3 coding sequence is TGCAGTGCTAGGACTGTGGCCGCAACTAATGAAAAACTGTTTTTT. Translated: CSARTVAATNEKLFF.

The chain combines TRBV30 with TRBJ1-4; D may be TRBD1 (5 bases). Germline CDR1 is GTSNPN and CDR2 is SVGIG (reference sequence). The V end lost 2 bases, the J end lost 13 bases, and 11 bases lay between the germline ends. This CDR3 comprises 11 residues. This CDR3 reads CAWSTTGTLFF. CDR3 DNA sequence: TGTGCCTGGAGTACAACAGGTACACTGTTTTTT.

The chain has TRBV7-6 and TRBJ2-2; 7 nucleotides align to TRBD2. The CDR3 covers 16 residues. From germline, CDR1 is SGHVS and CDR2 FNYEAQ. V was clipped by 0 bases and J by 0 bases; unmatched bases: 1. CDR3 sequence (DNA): TGTGCCAGCAGCTTAGCGGGAGGGGCGAACACCGGGGAGCTGTTTTTT. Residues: CASSLAGGANTGELFF.

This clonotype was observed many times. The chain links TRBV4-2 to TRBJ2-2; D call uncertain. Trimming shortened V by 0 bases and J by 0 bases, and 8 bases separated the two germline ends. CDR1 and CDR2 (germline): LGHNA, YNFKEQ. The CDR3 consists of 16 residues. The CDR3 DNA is TGTGCCAGCAGCCAAGAATCGGTTTCGAACACCGGGGAGCTGTTTTTT. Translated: CASSQESVSNTGELFF.

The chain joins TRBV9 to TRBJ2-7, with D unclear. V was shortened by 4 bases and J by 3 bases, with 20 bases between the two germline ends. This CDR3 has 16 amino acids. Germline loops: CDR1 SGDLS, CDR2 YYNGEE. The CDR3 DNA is TGTGCCAGCAGCTCCACTATTAACCCCCCCAACTACGAGCAGTACTTC. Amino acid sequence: CASSSTINPPNYEQYF.

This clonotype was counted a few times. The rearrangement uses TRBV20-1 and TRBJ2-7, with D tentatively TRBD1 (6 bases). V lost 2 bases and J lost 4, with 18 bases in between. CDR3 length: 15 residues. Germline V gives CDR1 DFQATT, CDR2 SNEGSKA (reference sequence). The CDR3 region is CSARNPRGASYEQYF. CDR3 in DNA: TGCAGTGCTAGAAATCCCAGGGGAGCAAGTTACGAGCAGTACTTC.

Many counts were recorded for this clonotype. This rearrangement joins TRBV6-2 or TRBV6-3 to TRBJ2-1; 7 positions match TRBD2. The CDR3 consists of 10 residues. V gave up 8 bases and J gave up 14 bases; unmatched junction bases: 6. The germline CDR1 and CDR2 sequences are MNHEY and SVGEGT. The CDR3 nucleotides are TGTGCCAGCTTTTGCGGGGGAAAGTTCTTC. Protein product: CASFCGGKFF.

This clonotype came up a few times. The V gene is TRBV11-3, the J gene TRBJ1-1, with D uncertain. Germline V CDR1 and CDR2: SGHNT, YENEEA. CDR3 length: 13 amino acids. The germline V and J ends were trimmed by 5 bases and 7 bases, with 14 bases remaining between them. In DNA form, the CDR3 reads TGTGCCAGCAGCCGAGGGATGGCAGGTGAAGCTTTCTTT. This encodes CASSRGMAGEAFF.

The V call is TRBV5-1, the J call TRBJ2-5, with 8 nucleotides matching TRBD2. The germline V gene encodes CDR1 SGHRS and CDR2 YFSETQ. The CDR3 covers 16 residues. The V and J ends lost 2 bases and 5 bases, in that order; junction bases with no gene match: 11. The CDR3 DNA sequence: TGCGCCAGCAGCTTTGGGAGCGGGGGCTATCAGGAGACCCAGTACTTC. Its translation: CASSFGSGGYQETQYF.

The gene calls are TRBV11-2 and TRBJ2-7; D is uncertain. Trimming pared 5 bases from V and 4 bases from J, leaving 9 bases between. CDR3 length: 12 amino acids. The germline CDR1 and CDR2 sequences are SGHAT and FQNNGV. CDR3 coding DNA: TGTGCCAGCAGCACTCTAGGATACGAGCAGTACTTC. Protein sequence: CASSTLGYEQYF.

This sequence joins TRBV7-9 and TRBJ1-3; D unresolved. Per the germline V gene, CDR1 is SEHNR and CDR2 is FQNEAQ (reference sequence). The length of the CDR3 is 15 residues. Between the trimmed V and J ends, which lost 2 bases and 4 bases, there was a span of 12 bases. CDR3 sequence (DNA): TGTGCCAGCAGCTTATACGCAGGCTCAGGAAACACCATATATTTT. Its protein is CASSLYAGSGNTIYF.

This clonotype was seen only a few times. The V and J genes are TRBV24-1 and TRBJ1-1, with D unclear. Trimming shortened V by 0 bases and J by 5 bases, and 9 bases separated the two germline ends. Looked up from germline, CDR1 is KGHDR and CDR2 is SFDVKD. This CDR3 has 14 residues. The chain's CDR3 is CATSDLRAPTEAFF. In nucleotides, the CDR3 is TGTGCCACCAGTGATTTGCGGGCCCCAACTGAAGCTTTCTTT.